The rows below give T cell receptor beta chains drawn from one sample of a study of blood T cell repertoires in COVID-19. The repertoire was sequenced with immunoSEQ multiplex PCR; TCRdb's copy has only in-frame clones and lacks some. Among 120,000 or so clones listed, about 88% were seen once. Sequenced material: peripheral blood. Every receptor here comes from a human donor in a cohort sampled during active COVID-19. The CDR3 runs from the conserved cysteine through the conserved F or W.

>TRBJ2-7|TRBV28
CASRPRTVGEQYF
>TRBJ2-7|TRBV27
CASSLMLAGDYEQYF
>TRBJ2-5|TRBV5-6
CASSRTSGRETQYF
>TRBJ2-1|TRBV14
CASSAGTSGGLNEQFF
>TRBJ2-1|TRBV5-6
CASILFGNNEQFF
>TRBJ1-2|TRBV30
CAWSVIMAGSYGYTF
>TRBJ2-2|TRBV5-1
CASSLTEGGELFF
>TRBJ2-3|TRBV3-1/TRBV3-2
CASSPWDRAIDTQYF
>TRBJ1-1|TRBV10-3
CAISESGVNTEAFF
>TRBJ2-1|TRBV5-1
CASREFDNEQFF
>TRBJ2-7|TRBV7-8
CASSPGESGGAYEQYF
>TRBJ2-3|TRBV11-3
CASSLGSGSGDTQYF
>TRBJ1-1|TRBV19
CASRGGGFSEAFF
>TRBJ2-7|TRBV18
CASSRLGQRAYEQYF
>TRBJ2-7|TRBV27
CASSRSGGAYEQYF
>TRBJ2-1|TRBV10-2
CASSVEREILNEQFF
>TRBJ2-7|TRBV16
CASSHTVAGATYEQYF
>TRBJ2-1|TRBV24-1
CATSRIGQFF
>TRBJ1-2|TRBV28
CASSLSLKSPGNYGYTF
>TRBJ2-5|TRBV5-1
CASSLEPEQETQYF
>TRBJ2-2|TRBV30
CAYAGTGDTGELFF
>TRBJ1-2|TRBV7-9
CASSLTGYGYTF
>TRBJ1-2|TRBV18
CASSPLDRGPGYTF
>TRBJ1-3|TRBV5-3
CARSPRQGNTIYF
>TRBJ1-3|TRBV18
CASSPGGPPDTIYF
>TRBJ2-3|TRBV11-2
CASSLRTSGIFDTQYF
>TRBJ2-7|TRBV3-1/TRBV3-2
CASSQTASMEQYF
>TRBJ1-2|TRBV28
CASTTIGGQGDGYTF
>TRBJ2-6|TRBV5-1
CASVPGSGANVLTF
>TRBJ1-6|TRBV10-3
CAISRQLQGGESPLHF
>TRBJ2-5|TRBV11-2
CASSLGQLSETQYF
>TRBJ1-2|TRBV28
CASSTGVRNYGYTF
>TRBJ2-1|TRBV3-1/TRBV3-2
CASSPLPSGGAFGEQFF
>TRBJ2-7|TRBV10-3
CAISDSTDYEQYF
>TRBJ2-7|TRBV29-1
CSVGIGGREQYF
>TRBJ2-1|TRBV2
CASSELSGRGDEQFF
>TRBJ1-1|TRBV19
CASSIDRDTEAFF
>TRBJ1-2|TRBV7-2
CASNPREGTNYGYTF
>TRBJ1-1|TRBV6-5
CASSYRRGSVNTEAFF
>TRBJ2-7|TRBV5-4
CASSFRADPYEQYF